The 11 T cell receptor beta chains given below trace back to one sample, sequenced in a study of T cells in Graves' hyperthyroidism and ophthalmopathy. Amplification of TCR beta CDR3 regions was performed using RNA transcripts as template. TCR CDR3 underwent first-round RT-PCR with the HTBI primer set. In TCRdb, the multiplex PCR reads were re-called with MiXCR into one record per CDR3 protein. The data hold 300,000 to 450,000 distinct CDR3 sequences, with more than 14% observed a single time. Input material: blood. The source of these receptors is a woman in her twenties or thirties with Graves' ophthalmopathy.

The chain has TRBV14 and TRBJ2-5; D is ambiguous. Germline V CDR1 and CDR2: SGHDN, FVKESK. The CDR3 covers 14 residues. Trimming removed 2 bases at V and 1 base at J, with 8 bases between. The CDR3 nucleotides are TGTGCCAGCAGCCAACCTGCCGCCCAAGAGACCCAGTACTTC. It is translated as CASSQPAAQETQYF.

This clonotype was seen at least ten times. The CDR3 DNA is TGTGCCAGCAGCTTGGCGGGAAGGACAGGGCCCTACGAGCAGTACTTC. Its translation is CASSLAGRTGPYEQYF. The genes are TRBV5-4 and TRBJ2-7; TRBD1 matches 8 bases. From germline, CDR1 is SGHNT and CDR2 YYREEE (reference sequence). The J segment lost 2 bases and the V segment lost 0 bases, leaving 7 bases of the junction unmatched. This CDR3 is built from 16 residues. Using reference TRBV5-4 and TRBJ2-7 for the parts outside the CDR3, the full variable domain is ETGVTQSPTHLIKTRGQQVTLRCSSQSGHNTVSWYQQALGQGPQFIFQYYREEENGRGNFPPRFSGLQFPNYSSELNVNALELDDSALYLCASSLAGRTGPYEQYFGPGTRLTVT.

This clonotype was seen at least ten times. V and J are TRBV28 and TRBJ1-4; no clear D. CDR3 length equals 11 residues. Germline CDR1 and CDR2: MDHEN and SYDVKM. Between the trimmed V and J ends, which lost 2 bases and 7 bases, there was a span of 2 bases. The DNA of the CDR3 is TGTGCCAGCAGTTTAACTGAAAAACTGTTTTTT. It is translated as CASSLTEKLFF.

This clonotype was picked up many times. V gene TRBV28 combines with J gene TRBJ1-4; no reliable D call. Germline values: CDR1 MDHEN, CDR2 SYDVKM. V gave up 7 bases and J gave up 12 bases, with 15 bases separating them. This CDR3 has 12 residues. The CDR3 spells CASTDPGEELFF. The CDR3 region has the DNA TGTGCCAGCACGGACCCCGGGGAGGAACTGTTTTTT.

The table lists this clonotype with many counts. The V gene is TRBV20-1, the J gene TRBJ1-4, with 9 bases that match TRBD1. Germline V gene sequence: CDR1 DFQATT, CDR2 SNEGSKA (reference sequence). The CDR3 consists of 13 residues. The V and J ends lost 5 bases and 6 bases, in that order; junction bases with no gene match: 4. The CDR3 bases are TGCAGTGCTCCCGGGACAGGGCATGAAAAACTGTTTTTT. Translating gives CSAPGTGHEKLFF.

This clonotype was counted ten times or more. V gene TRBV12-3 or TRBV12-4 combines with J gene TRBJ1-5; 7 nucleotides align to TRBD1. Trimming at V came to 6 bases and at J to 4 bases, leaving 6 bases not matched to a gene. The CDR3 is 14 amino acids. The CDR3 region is CASSKDRANQPQHF. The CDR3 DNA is TGTGCCAGCAGCAAAGACAGGGCAAATCAGCCCCAGCATTTT.

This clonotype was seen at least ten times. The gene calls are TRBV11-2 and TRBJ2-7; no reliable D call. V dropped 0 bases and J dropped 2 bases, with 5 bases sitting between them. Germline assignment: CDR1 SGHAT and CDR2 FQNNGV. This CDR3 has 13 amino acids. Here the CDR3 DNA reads TGTGCCAGCAGCTTAGAACCCCCCTACGAGCAGTACTTC. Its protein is CASSLEPPYEQYF. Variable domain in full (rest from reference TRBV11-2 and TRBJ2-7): EAGVAQSPRYKIIEKRQSVAFWCNPISGHATLYWYQQILGQGPKLLIQFQNNGVVDDSQLPKDRFSAERLKGVDSTLKIQPAKLEDSAVYLCASSLEPPYEQYFGPGTRLTVT.

CDR3 sequence (DNA): TGCAGTGCAACTCGGGGGGCAGGGCGCGTGTCTAATTCACCCCTCCACTTT. Translating it yields CSATRGAGRVSNSPLHF. The chain couples TRBV20-1 to TRBJ1-6; possibly TRBD1 for D (6 bases). There are 17 residues in the CDR3. CDR1 DFQATT and CDR2 SNEGSKA come from the germline V gene (reference sequence). The germline V and J ends were trimmed by 6 bases and 6 bases, with 24 bases remaining between them.

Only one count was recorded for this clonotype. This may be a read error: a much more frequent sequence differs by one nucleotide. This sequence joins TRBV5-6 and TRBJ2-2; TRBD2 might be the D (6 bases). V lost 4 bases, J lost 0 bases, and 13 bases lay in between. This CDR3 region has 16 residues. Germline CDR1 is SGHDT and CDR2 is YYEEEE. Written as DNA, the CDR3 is TGTGCCAGCAGCACCCGGGGGAGCACGAACACCGGGGAGCTGTTTTTT. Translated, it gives CASSTRGSTNTGELFF.

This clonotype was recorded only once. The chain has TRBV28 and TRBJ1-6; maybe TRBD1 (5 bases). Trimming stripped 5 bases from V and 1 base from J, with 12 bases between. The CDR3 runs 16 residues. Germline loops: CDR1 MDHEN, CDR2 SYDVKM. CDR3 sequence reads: CASSIAGGSYNSPLHF. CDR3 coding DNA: TGTGCCAGCAGTATAGCGGGGGGGTCCTATAATTCACCCCTCCACTTT.

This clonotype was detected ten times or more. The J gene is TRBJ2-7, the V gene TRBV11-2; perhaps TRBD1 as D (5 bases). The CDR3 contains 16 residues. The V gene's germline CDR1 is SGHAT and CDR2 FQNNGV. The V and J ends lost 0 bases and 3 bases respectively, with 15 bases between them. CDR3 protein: CASSLDRRVWVYEQYF. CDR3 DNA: TGTGCCAGCAGCTTAGATCGCAGGGTTTGGGTCTACGAGCAGTACTTC.